This T cell receptor (beta chain) was captured in a study of shared clonotypes between healthy human individuals. For this clone: Its antigen is not known.

Study conclusions and caveats: Estimated richness values were generally larger in naive subsets than in memory subsets.

Per germline, CDR1 SGHVS and CDR2 FQNEAQ. V lost 1 base and J 7 bases, leaving 8 bases between the germline ends. The CDR3 consists of 13 residues. The study ran the assay at deep level. TCRdb's table, derived via immunoSEQ multiplex PCR, lists solely in-frame clones and lacks some. Of around 2,000,000 clones listed, around 95% are singletons. The sequence was obtained from a man aged 18 to 29 in good health. Sequences were obtained from naive CD4+ T cells sorted from blood. Subset in this sample: CD45RA+ positively selected. The chain joins TRBV7-8 to TRBJ2-4, with D tentatively TRBD1 (5 bases). The CDR3 sequence: CASSLDAGNIQYF. In DNA form, the CDR3 reads TGTGCCAGCAGCTTAGACGCAGGGAACATTCAGTACTTC.